This T cell receptor beta chain emerged from a study of cytomegalovirus exposure and HLA in healthy donors. General study points: The study put 150 to 200 TCR beta chains on its list as cytomegalovirus-associated. Relative to equally common others, HLA-associated TCR beta chains showed greater clonal expansion in a later analysis. Most subjects' HLA-A and HLA-B alleles were reportedly predicted from TCR beta sequences. In vitro, a few CMV-associated chains proved specific for CMV antigens.

The PCR made use of 60 Vbeta and 13 Jbeta primers. Libraries were prepared by immunoSEQ multiplex PCR; TCRdb keeps only in-frame clonotypes and omits some of them. In the table there are some 100,000 clones, roughly 80% of which are singletons. The germline gives CDR1 MNHEY, CDR2 SVGAGI. The CDR3 totals 16 residues. The J segment lost 2 bases and the V segment lost 2 bases, leaving 4 bases of the junction unmatched. Note on this clone: Its antigen is undetermined.

V usage is TRBV6-5 and J usage is TRBJ2-1; 9 positions match TRBD1. The receptor was derived from a woman aged 45-60 years in good health and CMV-seropositive. The specimen was PBMCs. The CDR3 region has the DNA TGTGCCAGCAGTTACCGGAACAGGGGGCCCTACAATGAGCAGTTCTTC. Translated: CASSYRNRGPYNEQFF.